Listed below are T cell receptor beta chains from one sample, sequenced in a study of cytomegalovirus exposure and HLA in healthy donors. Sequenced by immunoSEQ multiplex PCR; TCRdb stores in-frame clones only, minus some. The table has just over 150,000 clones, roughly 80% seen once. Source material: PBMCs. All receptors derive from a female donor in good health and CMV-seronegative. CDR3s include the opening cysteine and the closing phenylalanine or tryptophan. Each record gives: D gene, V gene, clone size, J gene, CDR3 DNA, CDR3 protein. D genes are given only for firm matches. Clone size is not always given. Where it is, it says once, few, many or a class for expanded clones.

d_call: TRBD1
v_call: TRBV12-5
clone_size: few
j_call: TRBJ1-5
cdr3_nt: TGTGCTAGTGGCCTCGGACAGGGAAATCAGCCCCAGCATTTT
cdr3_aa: CASGLGQGNQPQHF

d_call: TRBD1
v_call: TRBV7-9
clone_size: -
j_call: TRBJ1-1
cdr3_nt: TGTGCCAGCAGCCCGGGACAGAGTTGGCGTGTGACTGAAGCTTTCTTT
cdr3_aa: CASSPGQSWRVTEAFF

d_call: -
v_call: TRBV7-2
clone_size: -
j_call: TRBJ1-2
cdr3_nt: TGTGCCAGCAGTCGATCGGGGGGAGACTATGGCTACACCTTC
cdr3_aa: CASSRSGGDYGYTF

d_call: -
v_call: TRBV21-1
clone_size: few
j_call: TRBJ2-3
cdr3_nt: TGTGCCAGCAGCAAGGACAGGGACTACACAGATACGCAGTATTTT
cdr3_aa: CASSKDRDYTDTQYF

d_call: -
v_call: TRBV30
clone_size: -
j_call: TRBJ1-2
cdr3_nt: TGTGCCTGGACAGGGCAGTCCTATGGCTACACCTTC
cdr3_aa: CAWTGQSYGYTF

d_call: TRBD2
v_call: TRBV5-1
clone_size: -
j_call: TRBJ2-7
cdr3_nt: TGCGCCACCTCCCTCGGTCTGACTAGCGGGGTGGGTGAGCAGTACTTC
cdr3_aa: CATSLGLTSGVGEQYF

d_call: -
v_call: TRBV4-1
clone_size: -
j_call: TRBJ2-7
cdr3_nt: TGCGCCAGCAGCCCCTCACTAGCCTACGAGCAGTACTTC
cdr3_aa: CASSPSLAYEQYF

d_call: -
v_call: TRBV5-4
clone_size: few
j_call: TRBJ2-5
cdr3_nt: TGTGCCAGCAGCTTGGCTGCGGGAGAGACCCAGTACTTC
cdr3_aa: CASSLAAGETQYF

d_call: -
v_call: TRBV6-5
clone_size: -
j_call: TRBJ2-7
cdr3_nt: TGTGCCAGCAGTTACGGGACTCTGAGCTCCTACGAGCAGTACTTC
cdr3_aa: CASSYGTLSSYEQYF

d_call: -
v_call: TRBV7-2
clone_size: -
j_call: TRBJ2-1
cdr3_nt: TGTGCCAGCAGCTCTACGCCGGGACTCCAACCTTACAATGAGCAGTTCTTC
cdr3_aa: CASSSTPGLQPYNEQFF

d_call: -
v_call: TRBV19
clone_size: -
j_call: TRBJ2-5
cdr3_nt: TGTGCCAGTAGTATTAAGGCGGGGTGGCAAGAGACCCAGTACTTC
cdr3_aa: CASSIKAGWQETQYF

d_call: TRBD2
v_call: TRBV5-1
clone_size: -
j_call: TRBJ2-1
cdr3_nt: TGCGCCAGCAGCCGGCCTAGCGGGGGTCCCCCCAATGAGCAGTTCTTC
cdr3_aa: CASSRPSGGPPNEQFF

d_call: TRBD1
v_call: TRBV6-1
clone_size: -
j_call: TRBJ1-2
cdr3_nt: TGTGCCAGCAGTGAATCAGGGACAGGGGGTGCCTTCTATGGCTACACCTTC
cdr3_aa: CASSESGTGGAFYGYTF

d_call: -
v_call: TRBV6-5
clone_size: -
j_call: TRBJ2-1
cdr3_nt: TGTGCCAGCAGTGCTCCGGGACTCCGGAGGCAGTTCTTC
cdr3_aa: CASSAPGLRRQFF

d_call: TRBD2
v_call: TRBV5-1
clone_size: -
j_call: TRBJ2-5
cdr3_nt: TGCGCCAGCAGTCTGTCCGTAGCGGGGGGGCCGAGGACCCAGTACTTC
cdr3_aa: CASSLSVAGGPRTQYF

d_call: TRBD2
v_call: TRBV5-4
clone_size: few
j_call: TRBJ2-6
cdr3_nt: TGTGCCAGCAGCCCGACTAGCGGCTCTGGGGCCAACGTCCTGACTTTC
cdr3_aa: CASSPTSGSGANVLTF

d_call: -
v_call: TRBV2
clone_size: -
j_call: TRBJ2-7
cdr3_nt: TGTGCCAGCAGTGTCATCAGGGAAACCTACGAGCAGTACTTC
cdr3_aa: CASSVIRETYEQYF

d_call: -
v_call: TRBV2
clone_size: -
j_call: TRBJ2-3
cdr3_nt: TGTGCCAGCAGTTCACGAGACACAGATACGCAGTATTTT
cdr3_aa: CASSSRDTDTQYF

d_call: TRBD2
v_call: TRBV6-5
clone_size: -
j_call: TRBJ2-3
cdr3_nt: TGTGCCAGCAGTTACTCCGGACTAGCGGGCTATACGCAGTATTTT
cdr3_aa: CASSYSGLAGYTQYF

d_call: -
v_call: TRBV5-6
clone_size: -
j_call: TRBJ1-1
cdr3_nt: TGTGCCAGCAGCTTGGCAGAGAACACTGAAGCTTTCTTT
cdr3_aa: CASSLAENTEAFF

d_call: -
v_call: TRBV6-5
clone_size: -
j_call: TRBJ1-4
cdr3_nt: TGTGCCAGCAGCACCGTAACGGGGGAAAAACTGTTTTTT
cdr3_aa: CASSTVTGEKLFF

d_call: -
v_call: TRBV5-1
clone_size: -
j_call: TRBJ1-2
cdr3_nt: TGCGCCAGCAGCTTGGATCCGGCAGGCAACGGCTACACCTTC
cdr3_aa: CASSLDPAGNGYTF

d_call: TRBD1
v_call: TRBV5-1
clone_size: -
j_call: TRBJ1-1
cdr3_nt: TGCGCCAGCAGCTTTTCCGGGACAGGGACCACTGAAGCTTTCTTT
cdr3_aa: CASSFSGTGTTEAFF

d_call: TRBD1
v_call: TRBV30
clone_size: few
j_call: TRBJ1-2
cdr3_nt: TGTGCCTGGAGCGCCACAGGGGGAGCTGGCTACACCTTC
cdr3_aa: CAWSATGGAGYTF

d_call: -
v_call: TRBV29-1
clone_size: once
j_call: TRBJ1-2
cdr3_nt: TGCAGCGCCACCCGTCGGGGGTCCGACTATGGCTACACCTTC
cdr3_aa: CSATRRGSDYGYTF